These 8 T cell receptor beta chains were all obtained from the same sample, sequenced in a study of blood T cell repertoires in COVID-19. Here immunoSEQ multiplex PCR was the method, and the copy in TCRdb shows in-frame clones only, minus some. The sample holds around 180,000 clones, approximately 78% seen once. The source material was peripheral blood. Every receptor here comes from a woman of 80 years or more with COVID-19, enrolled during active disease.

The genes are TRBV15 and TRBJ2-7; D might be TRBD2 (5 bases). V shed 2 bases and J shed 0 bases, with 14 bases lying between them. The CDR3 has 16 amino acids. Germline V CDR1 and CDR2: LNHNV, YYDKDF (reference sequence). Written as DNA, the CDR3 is TGTGCCACCAGCAGACCCCCACCTGGGAGCTCCTACGAGCAGTACTTC. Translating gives CATSRPPPGSSYEQYF.

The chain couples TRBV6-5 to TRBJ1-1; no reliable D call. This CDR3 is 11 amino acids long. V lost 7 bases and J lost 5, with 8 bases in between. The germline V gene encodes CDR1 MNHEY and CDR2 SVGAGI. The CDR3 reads CASIRRTEAFF. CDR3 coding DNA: TGTGCCAGCATCCGGAGGACTGAAGCTTTCTTT.

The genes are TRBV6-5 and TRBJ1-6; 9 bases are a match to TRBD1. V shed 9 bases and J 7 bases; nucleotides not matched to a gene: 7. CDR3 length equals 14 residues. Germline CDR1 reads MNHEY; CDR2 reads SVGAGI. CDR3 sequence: CASSGQGTNSPLHF. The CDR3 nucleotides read TGTGCCAGTTCCGGACAGGGGACAAATTCACCCCTCCACTTT.

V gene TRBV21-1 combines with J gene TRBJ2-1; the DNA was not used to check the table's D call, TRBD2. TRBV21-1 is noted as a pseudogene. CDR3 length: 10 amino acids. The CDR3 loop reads CPKLYNEQFF. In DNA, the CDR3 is TGCCCTAAACTGTACAATGAGCAGTTCTTC.

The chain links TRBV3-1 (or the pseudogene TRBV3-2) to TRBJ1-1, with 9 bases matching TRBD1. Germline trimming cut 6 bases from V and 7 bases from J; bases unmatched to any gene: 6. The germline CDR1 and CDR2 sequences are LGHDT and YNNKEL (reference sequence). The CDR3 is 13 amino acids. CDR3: CASSLTGGIEAFF. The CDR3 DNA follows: TGTGCCAGCAGTCTAACAGGGGGCATTGAAGCTTTCTTT.

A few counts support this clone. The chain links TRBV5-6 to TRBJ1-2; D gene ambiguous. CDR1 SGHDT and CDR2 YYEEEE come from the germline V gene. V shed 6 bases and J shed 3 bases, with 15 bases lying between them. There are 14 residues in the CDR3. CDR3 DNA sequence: TGTGCCAGCACCCCGGTAGGGCGGGACTATGGCTACACCTTC. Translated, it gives CASTPVGRDYGYTF.

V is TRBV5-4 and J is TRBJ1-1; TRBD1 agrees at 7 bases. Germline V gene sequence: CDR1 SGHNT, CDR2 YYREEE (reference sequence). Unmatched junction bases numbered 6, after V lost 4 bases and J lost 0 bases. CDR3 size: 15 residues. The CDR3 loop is CASSAKTGMNTEAFF. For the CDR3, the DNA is TGTGCCAGCAGCGCAAAGACAGGGATGAACACTGAAGCTTTCTTT.

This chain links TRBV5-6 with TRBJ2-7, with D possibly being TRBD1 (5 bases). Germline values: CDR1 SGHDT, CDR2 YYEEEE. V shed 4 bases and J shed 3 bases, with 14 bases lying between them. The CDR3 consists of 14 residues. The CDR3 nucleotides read TGTGCCAGCAGCATGGTAGGGGTAAACTACGAGCAGTACTTC. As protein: CASSMVGVNYEQYF.